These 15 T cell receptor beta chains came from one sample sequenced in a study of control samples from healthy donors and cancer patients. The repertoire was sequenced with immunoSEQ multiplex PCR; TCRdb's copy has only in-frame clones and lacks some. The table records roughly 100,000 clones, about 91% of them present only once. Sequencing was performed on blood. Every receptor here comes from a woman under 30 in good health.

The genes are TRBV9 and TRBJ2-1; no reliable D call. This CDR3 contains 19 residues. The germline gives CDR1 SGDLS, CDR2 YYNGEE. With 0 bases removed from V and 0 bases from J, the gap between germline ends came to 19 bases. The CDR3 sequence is CASSVAVGIVGSSYNEQFF. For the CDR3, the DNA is TGTGCCAGCAGCGTAGCGGTAGGGATCGTAGGAAGCTCCTACAATGAGCAGTTCTTC.

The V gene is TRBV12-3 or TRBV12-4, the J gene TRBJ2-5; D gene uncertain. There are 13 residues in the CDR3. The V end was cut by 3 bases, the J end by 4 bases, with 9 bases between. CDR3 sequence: CASSFGFGETQYF. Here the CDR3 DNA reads TGTGCCAGCAGTTTCGGGTTTGGAGAGACCCAGTACTTC.

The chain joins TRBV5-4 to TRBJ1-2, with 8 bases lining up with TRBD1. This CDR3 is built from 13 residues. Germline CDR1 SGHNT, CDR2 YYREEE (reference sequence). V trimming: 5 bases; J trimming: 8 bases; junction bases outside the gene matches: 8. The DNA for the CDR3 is TGTGCCAGCAGTCCAGGACAGGGTGGAGGCTACACCTTC. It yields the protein CASSPGQGGGYTF.

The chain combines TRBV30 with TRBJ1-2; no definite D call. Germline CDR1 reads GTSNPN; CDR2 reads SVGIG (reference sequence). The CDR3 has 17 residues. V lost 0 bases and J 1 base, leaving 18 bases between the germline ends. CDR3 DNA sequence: TGTGCCTGGAGTGTACGGCGGCTGGCTTCGCTTAACTATGGCTACACCTTC. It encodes CAWSVRRLASLNYGYTF.

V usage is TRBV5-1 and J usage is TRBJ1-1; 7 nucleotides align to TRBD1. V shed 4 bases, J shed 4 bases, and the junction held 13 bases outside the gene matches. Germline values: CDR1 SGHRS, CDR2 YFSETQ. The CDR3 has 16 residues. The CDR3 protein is CASSRDQTGLGTEAFF. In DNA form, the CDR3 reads TGCGCCAGCAGCCGAGACCAGACAGGGTTGGGCACTGAAGCTTTCTTT.

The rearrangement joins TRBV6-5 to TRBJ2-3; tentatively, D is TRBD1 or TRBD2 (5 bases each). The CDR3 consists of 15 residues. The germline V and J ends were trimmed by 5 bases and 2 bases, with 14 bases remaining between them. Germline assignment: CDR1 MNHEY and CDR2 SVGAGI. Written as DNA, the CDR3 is TGTGCCAGCAGTACTGGGACCGCTTCCACAGATACGCAGTATTTT. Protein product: CASSTGTASTDTQYF.

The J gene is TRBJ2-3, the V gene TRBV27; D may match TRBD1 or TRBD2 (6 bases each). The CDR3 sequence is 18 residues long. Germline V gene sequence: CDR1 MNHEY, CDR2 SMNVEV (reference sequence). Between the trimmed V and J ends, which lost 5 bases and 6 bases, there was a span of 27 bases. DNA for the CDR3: TGTGCCAGCAGTCCGGGGGCTAGATGGCTTCGAGCGAAGGATACGCAGTATTTT. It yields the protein CASSPGARWLRAKDTQYF.

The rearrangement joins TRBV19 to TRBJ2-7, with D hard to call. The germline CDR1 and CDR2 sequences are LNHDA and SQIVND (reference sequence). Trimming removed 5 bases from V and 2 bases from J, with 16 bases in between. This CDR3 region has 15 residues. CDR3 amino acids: CASSYQLGHPYEQYF. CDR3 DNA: TGTGCCAGTAGTTATCAGTTGGGCCACCCCTACGAGCAGTACTTC.

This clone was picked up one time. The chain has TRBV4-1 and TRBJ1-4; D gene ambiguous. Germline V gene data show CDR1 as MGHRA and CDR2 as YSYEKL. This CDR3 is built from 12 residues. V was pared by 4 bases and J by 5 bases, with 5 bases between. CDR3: CASSRENEKLFF. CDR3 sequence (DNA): TGCGCCAGCAGCCGGGAAAATGAAAAACTGTTTTTT.

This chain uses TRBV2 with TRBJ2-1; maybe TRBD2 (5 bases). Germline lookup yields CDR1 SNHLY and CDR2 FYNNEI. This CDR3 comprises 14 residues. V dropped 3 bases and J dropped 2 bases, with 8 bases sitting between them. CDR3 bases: TGTGCCAGCAGTGATGAGGGTCCCTACAATGAGCAGTTCTTC. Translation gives CASSDEGPYNEQFF.

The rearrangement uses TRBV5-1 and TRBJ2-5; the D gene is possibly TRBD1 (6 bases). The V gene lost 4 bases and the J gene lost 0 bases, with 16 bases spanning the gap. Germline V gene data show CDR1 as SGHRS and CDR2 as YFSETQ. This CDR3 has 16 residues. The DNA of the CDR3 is TGCGCCAGCAGCCCGGCGGACAGAGAGTACCAAGAGACCCAGTACTTC. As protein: CASSPADREYQETQYF.

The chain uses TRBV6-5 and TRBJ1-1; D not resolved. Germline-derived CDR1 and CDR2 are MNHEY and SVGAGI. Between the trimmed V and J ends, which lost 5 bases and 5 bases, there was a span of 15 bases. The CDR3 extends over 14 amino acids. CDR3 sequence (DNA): TGTGCCAGCAGTCCTATAGACACACTGACTGAAGCTTTCTTT. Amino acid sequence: CASSPIDTLTEAFF.

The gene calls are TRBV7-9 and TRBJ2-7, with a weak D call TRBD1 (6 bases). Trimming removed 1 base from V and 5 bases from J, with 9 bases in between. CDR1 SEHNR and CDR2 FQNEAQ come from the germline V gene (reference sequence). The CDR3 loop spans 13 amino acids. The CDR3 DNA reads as TGTGCCAGCAGCTTAGTTTCAGGGGACGAGCAGTACTTC. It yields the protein CASSLVSGDEQYF.

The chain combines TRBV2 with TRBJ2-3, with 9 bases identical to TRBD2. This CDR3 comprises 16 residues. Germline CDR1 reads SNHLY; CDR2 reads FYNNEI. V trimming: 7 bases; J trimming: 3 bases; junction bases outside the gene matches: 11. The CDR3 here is CASTPEGGGATDTQYF. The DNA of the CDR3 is TGTGCCAGCACCCCGGAGGGCGGGGGGGCAACAGATACGCAGTATTTT. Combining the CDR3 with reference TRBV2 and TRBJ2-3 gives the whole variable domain EPEVTQTPSHQVTQMGQEVILRCVPISNHLYFYWYRQILGQKVEFLVSFYNNEISEKSEIFDDQFSVERPDGSNFTLKIRSTKLEDSAMYFCASTPEGGGATDTQYFGPGTRLTVL.

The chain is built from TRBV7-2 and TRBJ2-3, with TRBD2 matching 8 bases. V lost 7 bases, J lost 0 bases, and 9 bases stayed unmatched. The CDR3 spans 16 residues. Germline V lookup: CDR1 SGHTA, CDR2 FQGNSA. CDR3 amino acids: CASTPQLAVSTDTQYF. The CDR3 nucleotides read TGTGCCAGCACTCCCCAACTAGCGGTTAGCACAGATACGCAGTATTTT. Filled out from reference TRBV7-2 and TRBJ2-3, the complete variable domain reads GAGVSQSPSNKVTEKGKDVELRCDPISGHTALYWYRQSLGQGLEFLIYFQGNSAPDKSGLPSDRFSAERTGGSVSTLTIQRTQQEDSAVYLCASTPQLAVSTDTQYFGPGTRLTVL.